These 21 T cell receptor beta chains share one sample of origin, sequenced in a study of metastatic and nonmetastatic thyroid tumors. TCRdb reanalyzed the PCR reads with MiXCR. This sample has more than 12,000 clones, with about 21% found just once. Prior to thyroid surgery, none of the patients had received any treatment. Sequencing input: blood. The receptors shown here come from a female donor with papillary thyroid cancer or a benign thyroid nodule (not recorded which). Some clones in this sample may be carry-over from other donors' samples.

This clone was observed a few times. The chain uses TRBV24-1 and TRBJ2-1, with D possibly matching TRBD1 (5 bases). The CDR3 contains 16 residues. Trimming stripped 4 bases from V and 0 bases from J, with 12 bases between. Germline V gives CDR1 KGHDR, CDR2 SFDVKD. CDR3 region: CATSDSLGVSYNEQFF. The CDR3 nucleotides are TGTGCCACCAGTGACTCCCTAGGGGTCTCCTACAATGAGCAGTTCTTC.

Notes on this clone: Its ends do not fully match the called genes, so a read error is possible. The V and J genes are TRBV19 and TRBJ2-2, with a tentative D call TRBD2 (6 bases). Germline CDR1 is LNHDA and CDR2 is SQIVND (reference sequence). The CDR3 loop spans 15 amino acids. DNA of the CDR3: TGTGCCAGTGAATATGGCGTGTCCAACACCGGGGGGCTGTTTTTT. Its translation: CASEYGVSNTGGLFF. The full variable domain, rest sourced from reference TRBV19 and TRBJ2-2, is DGGITQSPKYLFRKEGQNVTLSCEQNLNHDAMYWYRQDPGQGLRLIYYSQIVNDFQKGDIAEGYSVSREKKESFPLTVTSAQKNPTAFYLCASEYGVSNTGGLFFGEGSRLTVL.

The rearrangement uses TRBV2 and TRBJ1-2, with TRBD1 matching over 7 bases. V dropped 6 bases and J dropped 4; count of bases not matched to a gene: 5. Germline CDR1 and CDR2: SNHLY and FYNNEI. This CDR3 has 13 residues. The CDR3 reads CASSGGGSYGYTF. The CDR3 nucleotides are TGTGCCAGCAGCGGAGGGGGCTCCTATGGCTACACCTTC.

This clone was picked up a small number of times. This chain links TRBV12-5 with TRBJ2-1, with 14 bases aligning to TRBD2. The CDR3 loop spans 15 amino acids. Germline lookup yields CDR1 LGHNT and CDR2 FRNRAP. With 3 bases clipped from V and 8 bases from J, the junction kept 3 bases outside the gene matches. CDR3 loop: CASGLGTSGSDEQFF. The CDR3 region has the DNA TGTGCTAGTGGTTTAGGGACTAGCGGGAGCGATGAGCAGTTCTTC.

The J gene is TRBJ2-5, the V gene TRBV7-9, with 12 nucleotides matching TRBD2. J was trimmed by 5 bases and V by 3 bases; bases with no gene match: 7. Germline V gene data show CDR1 as SEHNR and CDR2 as FQNEAQ (reference sequence). The CDR3 length is 16 residues. In DNA, the CDR3 is TGTGCCAGCAGCTTCTCCCGACTAGCGGGAGATGAGACCCAGTACTTC. Translating it yields CASSFSRLAGDETQYF.

This clone appeared many times. The chain joins TRBV7-3 to TRBJ2-1; TRBD2 agrees at 10 bases. Germline V gene lookup returns CDR1 SGHTA and CDR2 FQGTGA. CDR3 length: 18 residues. J was trimmed by 2 bases and V by 5 bases; bases with no gene match: 12. The CDR3 DNA is TGTGCCAGCAGCCCATACCCTAGCGGGAGTCTCCCCTACAATGAGCAGTTCTTC. Its translation: CASSPYPSGSLPYNEQFF.

This clone was detected only a few times. The rearrangement joins TRBV27 to TRBJ2-1, with 10 bases matching TRBD2. The CDR3 totals 15 residues. Germline CDR1 and CDR2: MNHEY and SMNVEV (reference sequence). The V and J ends lost 7 bases and 6 bases, in that order; junction bases with no gene match: 9. CDR3 coding DNA: TGTGCCAGCACTCGGTCCCTAGCGGGAGTCAATGAGCAGTTCTTC. This encodes CASTRSLAGVNEQFF.

The genes are TRBV18 and TRBJ1-2; D is undetermined. The CDR3 totals 13 residues. Trimming removed 0 bases at V and 1 base at J, with 3 bases between. Germline V CDR1 and CDR2: KGHSH, LQKENI. CDR3 amino acids: CASSPPGNYGYTF. The CDR3 coding sequence is TGTGCCAGCTCACCACCCGGTAACTATGGCTACACCTTC.

The table lists this clone with many counts. The CDR3 loop is CSADKRPGLVGNEQFF. The CDR3 DNA sequence: TGCAGTGCTGACAAAAGACCGGGACTAGTAGGCAATGAGCAGTTCTTC. The chain combines TRBV20-1 with TRBJ2-1; the match to TRBD2 covers 8 bases. The CDR3 is 16 residues long. Germline values: CDR1 DFQATT, CDR2 SNEGSKA (reference sequence). With 5 bases clipped from V and 6 bases from J, the junction kept 15 bases outside the gene matches.

This clone qualifies as medium-sized. V and J are TRBV7-8 and TRBJ2-7; 8 bases are shared with TRBD1. J lost 4 bases, V lost 6 bases, and 8 bases had no gene match. The germline V gene has CDR1 SGHVS and CDR2 FQNEAQ. CDR3 length: 14 residues. This CDR3 reads CASSPDRVIYEQYF. The CDR3 DNA sequence: TGTGCCAGCAGTCCGGACAGGGTAATATACGAGCAGTACTTC.

This clone was detected only a few times. The genes are TRBV6-2 or TRBV6-3 and TRBJ1-2; D call uncertain. V shed 2 bases and J shed 7 bases, with 11 bases lying between them. This CDR3 is built from 13 residues. Germline loops: CDR1 MNHEY, CDR2 SVGEGT. This CDR3 is CASSYLMGTGYTF. CDR3 DNA: TGTGCCAGCAGTTACCTTATGGGAACTGGCTACACCTTC.

The chain joins TRBV7-8 to TRBJ2-2; 8 bases are a match to TRBD2. Germline V gene data show CDR1 as SGHVS and CDR2 as FQNEAQ. The CDR3 contains 14 residues. The V gene end was trimmed by 1 base and the J gene end by 6 bases; junction bases not matched to a gene: 1. CDR3 residues: CASSLEAGAGELFF. CDR3 in DNA: TGTGCCAGCAGCTTAGAAGCGGGGGCCGGGGAGCTGTTTTTT.

This clone showed up many times. V gene TRBV20-1 combines with J gene TRBJ2-5; the D gene is possibly TRBD1 (5 bases). The CDR3 loop spans 15 amino acids. V gave up 1 base and J gave up 2 bases, with 14 bases separating them. The V gene's germline CDR1 is DFQATT and CDR2 SNEGSKA (reference sequence). For the CDR3, the DNA is TGCAGTGCTAGAGTATATGGACAACTGCAAGAGACCCAGTACTTC. It yields the protein CSARVYGQLQETQYF.

Ten or more counts support this clone. This chain joins TRBV3-1 and TRBJ2-2; D perhaps matches TRBD1 (6 bases). This CDR3 spans 16 amino acids. V was trimmed by 0 bases and J by 1 base, leaving 9 bases between them. CDR1 is LGHDT and CDR2 is YNNKEL in the germline V gene (reference sequence). CDR3 residues: CASSQDGGRNTGELFF. The CDR3 bases are TGTGCCAGCAGCCAAGATGGGGGCCGGAACACCGGGGAGCTGTTTTTT.

This clone was recorded at least ten times. V gene TRBV5-1 combines with J gene TRBJ2-5; TRBD1 matches 9 bases. The CDR3 totals 14 residues. CDR1 is SGHRS, CDR2 YFSETQ, per germline. V was pared by 4 bases and J by 4 bases, with 5 bases of the junction left unmatched. This chain's CDR3 is CASSDPQGAETQYF. CDR3 DNA sequence: TGCGCCAGCAGCGATCCACAGGGGGCAGAGACCCAGTACTTC.

The gene calls are TRBV5-1 and TRBJ2-2; D is uncertain. The V gene's germline CDR1 is SGHRS and CDR2 YFSETQ. V lost 0 bases and J lost 7, with 4 bases in between. CDR3 length equals 12 residues. The CDR3 region has the DNA TGCGCCAGCAGCTTGGACGTCGGGGAGCTGTTTTTT. Residues: CASSLDVGELFF.

This clone was seen repeatedly, ten times or more. The V and J genes are TRBV30 and TRBJ2-1; D is perhaps TRBD2 (5 bases). Per germline, CDR1 GTSNPN and CDR2 SVGIG (reference sequence). Trimming removed 5 bases at V and 4 bases at J, with 15 bases between. The CDR3 is made up of 14 amino acids. The CDR3 coding sequence is TGTGCCTGGTGGCACGGGATGGGGTACAATGAGCAGTTCTTC. This codes for CAWWHGMGYNEQFF.

Ten or more counts support this clone. The chain has TRBV13 and TRBJ2-3, with 8 bases identical to TRBD2. V trimming: 5 bases; J trimming: 2 bases; junction bases outside the gene matches: 18. The CDR3 length is 19 residues. CDR1 PRHDT and CDR2 FYEKMQ come from the germline V gene (reference sequence). The CDR3 sequence is CASSPQAIREGRDTDTQYF. In DNA form, the CDR3 reads TGTGCCAGCAGCCCCCAGGCGATCCGGGAGGGCCGTGACACAGATACGCAGTATTTT.

This clone was seen only a few times. Since no conserved phenylalanine or tryptophan closes the CDR3, a read error is the likely cause. This chain uses TRBV20-1 with TRBJ1-2; no clear D. The CDR3 runs to 11 residues. Germline CDR1 DFQATT, CDR2 SNEGSKA (reference sequence). The CDR3: CSASPPRGYTS. The CDR3 DNA follows: TGCAGCGCTAGTCCACCCCGTGGCTACACCTCC.

This clone was counted many times. The chain uses TRBV7-8 and TRBJ1-1; 8 bases are a match to TRBD1. CDR1 and CDR2 (germline): SGHVS, FQNEAQ. CDR3 length: 15 residues. With 2 bases clipped from V and 1 base from J, the junction kept 3 bases outside the gene matches. The CDR3 nucleotides read TGTGCCAGCAGCTTATTTGGGACAGGGAACACTGAAGCTTTCTTT. This encodes CASSLFGTGNTEAFF.

The chain employs TRBV5-1 and TRBJ1-2; unclear D gene. The germline V gene has CDR1 SGHRS and CDR2 YFSETQ. Trimming stripped 0 bases from V and 3 bases from J, with 12 bases between. The CDR3 is 15 residues long. CDR3: CASSLGPGSDYGYTF. DNA of the CDR3: TGCGCCAGCAGCTTGGGTCCGGGATCGGACTATGGCTACACCTTC.